One sample yielded the 4 T cell receptor beta chains listed below, sequenced in a study of CD8 T cells in Susac syndrome. The authors reverse transcribed about 0.45 to 1 ug RNA with random hexamers. Each CDR3 protein is one row after TCRdb ran MiXCR on the immunoSEQ multiplex PCR reads. The sample yields some 200,000 distinct CDR3 sequences, 95% seen once. The sequencing input was CD4+ T cells from PBMCs. The receptors originated from a human donor with multiple sclerosis.

This chain joins TRBV13 and TRBJ1-1, with TRBD1 identical over 8 bases. The germline CDR1 and CDR2 sequences are PRHDT and FYEKMQ (reference sequence). V lost 5 bases and J lost 4; bases outside the gene matches: 9. The CDR3 spans 15 residues. CDR3: CASSTPRGPGTEAFF. The CDR3 bases are TGTGCCAGCAGCACCCCCAGGGGGCCGGGCACTGAAGCTTTCTTT.

This clonotype occurred once. V is TRBV5-1 and J is TRBJ2-5; D unclear. V was pared by 1 base and J by 5 bases, with 9 bases between. The CDR3 has 13 amino acids. Germline lookup yields CDR1 SGHRS and CDR2 YFSETQ. The chain's CDR3 is CASSLKGVETQYF. In DNA form, the CDR3 reads TGCGCCAGCAGCTTGAAGGGTGTGGAGACCCAGTACTTC. Supplemented by reference TRBV5-1 and TRBJ2-5, the full variable domain reads KAGVTQTPRYLIKTRGQQVTLSCSPISGHRSVSWYQQTPGQGLQFLFEYFSETQRNKGNFPGRFSGRQFSNSRSEMNVSTLELGDSALYLCASSLKGVETQYFGPGTRLLVL.

The chain's CDR3 is CASSPDRSYEQYF. In DNA, the CDR3 is TGCGCCAGCAGCCCGGACAGATCCTACGAGCAGTACTTC. The rearrangement uses TRBV5-1 and TRBJ2-7; weak D call: TRBD1 (6 bases). V dropped 4 bases and J dropped 1 base, with 9 bases sitting between them. This CDR3 has 13 residues. Germline CDR1 SGHRS, CDR2 YFSETQ.

This clonotype was counted once. V usage is TRBV6-5 and J usage is TRBJ2-7; D is uncertain. CDR3 size: 13 residues. V lost 6 bases and J lost 1, with 10 bases in between. Per germline, CDR1 MNHEY and CDR2 SVGAGI. The CDR3 loop is CASRAEGSYEQYF. CDR3 sequence (DNA): TGTGCCAGCAGGGCAGAAGGATCCTACGAGCAGTACTTC.